The clone carrying this TCR beta chain appeared a single time. Its cognate antigen is unknown. The source of the sample is a study of blood T cells in healthy people across ages. Overall study context: Per every two T cells, about one barcoded beta molecule was captured by template switching. Study-level results: Age showed a roughly linear inverse relationship with TCR beta diversity per million T cells. Estimates based on one million T cells were treated as lower bounds.

For the second PCR, which ran for about 7 to 11 cycles, a sample-barcoded 5' primer and a J-beta primer mix were used. Each of the cDNA molecules was tagged by a template-switch adaptor with 12 random nucleotides. TCRdb recomputed calls from the 5' RACE reads with MiXCR, one row per CDR3 protein. This table has roughly 1.4 million distinct CDR3 sequences, 45% to 70% appearing once. The sequenced material came from blood. This TCR came from a man aged 18 to 30 in good health.

This chain's CDR3 is CASSVGGLAGLEQFF. In nucleotides, the CDR3 is TGTGCCAGCAGTGTAGGGGGACTAGCGGGACTTGAGCAGTTCTTC. The chain couples TRBV25-1 to TRBJ2-1; 13 bases align to TRBD2. This CDR3 is 15 amino acids long. V was clipped by 4 bases and J by 9 bases; unmatched bases: 6. Germline CDR1 reads MGHDK; CDR2 reads SYGVNS.